The 4 T cell receptor beta chains presented below share a single source sample, sequenced in a study of cytomegalovirus exposure and HLA in healthy donors. The primer mix had 60 Vbeta and 13 Jbeta primers. The assay was immunoSEQ multiplex PCR, and TCRdb's table has in-frame clones only and misses some. The sample holds over 85,000 clones, 60% to 85% seen once. Material for sequencing was PBMCs. The receptors come from a woman in her fifties or sixties in good health and CMV-seropositive.

V is TRBV9 and J is TRBJ1-3; D unclear. This CDR3 contains 15 residues. V dropped 3 bases and J dropped 0 bases, with 10 bases sitting between them. CDR1 is SGDLS, CDR2 YYNGEE, per germline. CDR3 loop: CASSARRSSGNTIYF. Here the CDR3 DNA reads TGTGCCAGCAGCGCCCGCAGAAGCTCTGGAAACACCATATATTTT.

There are a few counts of this clone. Other DNA sequences in the sample encode the same CDR3. This sequence joins TRBV5-1 and TRBJ2-5; D unresolved. Germline lookup yields CDR1 SGHRS and CDR2 YFSETQ. V lost 0 bases, J lost 1 base, and 7 bases lay in between. CDR3 length: 14 residues. CDR3 sequence: CASSLGTIQETQYF. In DNA form, the CDR3 reads TGCGCCAGCAGCTTGGGCACAATCCAAGAGACCCAGTACTTC.

CDR3 in amino acids: CASSIDGTVPEQYF. The CDR3 DNA follows: TGTGCCAGTAGTATAGACGGGACAGTACCCGAGCAGTACTTC. The chain couples TRBV19 to TRBJ2-5; 7 bases line up with TRBD1. The last part of the DNA fits TRBJ2-7 better; the J call may be wrong. This CDR3 is 14 amino acids long. Germline values: CDR1 LNHDA, CDR2 SQIVND (reference sequence).

This clone was seen a single time. This chain links TRBV5-4 with TRBJ2-5; 15 bases line up with TRBD2. CDR1 is SGHNT, CDR2 YYREEE, per germline (reference sequence). V lost 2 bases and J lost 1; bases outside the gene matches: 3. The length of the CDR3 is 17 residues. The chain's CDR3 is CASSLGTSGRRQETQYF. The CDR3 nucleotides are TGTGCCAGCAGCTTAGGGACTAGCGGGAGGCGCCAAGAGACCCAGTACTTC.